Sequencing of this T cell receptor beta chain was carried out in a study of control samples from healthy donors and cancer patients. Per the germline V gene, CDR1 is SEHNR and CDR2 is FQNEAQ (reference sequence). V was cut by 1 base and J by 0 bases, with 11 bases left in between. The CDR3 length is 16 residues. The assay was immunoSEQ multiplex PCR, and TCRdb's table has in-frame clones only and misses some. Here the sample spans 100,000 to 150,000 clones, over 75% being singletons. Material: blood. The origin of this receptor is a man aged 35 to 55 in good health. This chain connects TRBV7-9 to TRBJ2-3; D ambiguous. CDR3 DNA: TGTGCCAGCAGCTTAGGGGGATACCTTAGCACAGATACGCAGTATTTT. Translating gives CASSLGGYLSTDTQYF.